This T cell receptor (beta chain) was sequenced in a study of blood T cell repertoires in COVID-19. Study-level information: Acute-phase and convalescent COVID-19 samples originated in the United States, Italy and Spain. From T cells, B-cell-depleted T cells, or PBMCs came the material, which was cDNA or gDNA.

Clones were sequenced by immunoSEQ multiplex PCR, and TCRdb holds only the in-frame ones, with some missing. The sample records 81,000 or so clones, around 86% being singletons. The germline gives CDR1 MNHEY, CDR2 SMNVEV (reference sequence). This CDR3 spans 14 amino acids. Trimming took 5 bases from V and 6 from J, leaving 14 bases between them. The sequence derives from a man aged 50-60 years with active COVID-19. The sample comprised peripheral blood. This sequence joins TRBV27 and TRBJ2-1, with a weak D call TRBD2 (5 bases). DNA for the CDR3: TGTGCCAGCAGTCTCCAGCGGTACAGCAATGAGCAGTTCTTC. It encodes CASSLQRYSNEQFF.